The next 8 T cell receptor beta chains were all read from a single sample in a study of blood T cell repertoires in COVID-19. Assay used: immunoSEQ multiplex PCR; TCRdb lists only in-frame clones, some missing. The top ten hold 5% to 6.5% of the sample, which has about 190,000 clones, 88% seen once. Sequenced material: peripheral blood. The receptors here all came from a man aged 35-49 years with active or convalescent COVID-19.

V gene TRBV10-3 combines with J gene TRBJ1-1; no firm D call. The length of the CDR3 is 16 residues. The germline CDR1 and CDR2 sequences are ENHRY and SYGVKD. V dropped 0 bases and J dropped 0 bases, with 11 bases sitting between them. CDR3 coding DNA: TGTGCCATCAGTGAGTCTACCGGGAGAATGAACACTGAAGCTTTCTTT. This translates into CAISESTGRMNTEAFF.

The chain has TRBV7-2 and TRBJ2-7, with TRBD1 identical over 7 bases. CDR1 SGHTA and CDR2 FQGNSA come from the germline V gene. V shed 5 bases and J 5 bases; nucleotides not matched to a gene: 6. The CDR3 extends over 13 amino acids. The CDR3 is CASSQDRVHEQYF. The DNA of the CDR3 is TGTGCCAGCAGCCAAGACAGGGTACACGAGCAGTACTTC.

The CDR3 DNA reads as TGTGCCAGCAGTCCAGGGGGTCATGAGCAGTTCTTC. Translation: CASSPGGHEQFF. The rearrangement links TRBV6-5 to TRBJ2-1; 7 bases map to TRBD1. The CDR3 is 12 residues long. Germline loops: CDR1 MNHEY, CDR2 SVGAGI. The junction had 3 bases not matched to a gene; V was cut back by 5 bases and J by 8 bases.

This clone was picked up one time. The rearrangement uses TRBV7-2 and TRBJ2-3; 8 nucleotides align to TRBD2. The CDR3 loop spans 19 amino acids. The V gene end was trimmed by 4 bases and the J gene end by 4 bases; junction bases not matched to a gene: 19. In germline, CDR1 is SGHTA, CDR2 FQGNSA. This CDR3 is CASSSTRREGPIGPDTQYF. DNA for the CDR3: TGTGCCAGCAGCTCCACCCGACGGGAGGGCCCCATAGGCCCAGATACGCAGTATTTT.

The genes are TRBV6-6 and TRBJ1-3; 10 positions match TRBD1. The V segment lost 5 bases and the J segment 5 bases; nucleotides outside the gene matches: 6. From germline, CDR1 is MNHNY and CDR2 SVGAGI (reference sequence). The CDR3 is made up of 15 amino acids. CDR3 residues: CASSKGQGSRNTIYF. The CDR3 DNA is TGTGCCAGCAGTAAGGGACAGGGGAGTCGAAACACCATATATTTT.

The chain has TRBV6-5 and TRBJ2-1; 10 bases line up with TRBD2. The CDR3 covers 15 residues. Trimming at V came to 6 bases and at J to 10 bases, leaving 12 bases not matched to a gene. Looked up from germline, CDR1 is MNHEY and CDR2 is SVGAGI. This chain's CDR3 is CASSPSERGGREQFF. The CDR3 nucleotides are TGTGCCAGCAGCCCCTCCGAGCGGGGGGGCAGGGAGCAGTTCTTC.

The chain has TRBV28 and TRBJ1-2, with 8 bases lining up with TRBD1. The CDR3 is 13 residues long. Germline lookup yields CDR1 MDHEN and CDR2 SYDVKM. V dropped 7 bases and J dropped 4; count of bases not matched to a gene: 5. DNA for the CDR3: TGTGCCAGCACAGGGGGCGCAGGCTATGGCTACACCTTC. It yields the protein CASTGGAGYGYTF.

This clone was picked up one time. The genes are TRBV7-8 and TRBJ1-2; perhaps TRBD1 as D (5 bases). This CDR3 region has 16 residues. Trimming pared 1 base from V and 0 bases from J, leaving 12 bases between. CDR1 is SGHVS and CDR2 is FQNEAQ in the germline V gene. In nucleotides, the CDR3 is TGTGCCAGCAGCTTAGGGGACCGGGACTCTAACTATGGCTACACCTTC. Encoded protein: CASSLGDRDSNYGYTF.